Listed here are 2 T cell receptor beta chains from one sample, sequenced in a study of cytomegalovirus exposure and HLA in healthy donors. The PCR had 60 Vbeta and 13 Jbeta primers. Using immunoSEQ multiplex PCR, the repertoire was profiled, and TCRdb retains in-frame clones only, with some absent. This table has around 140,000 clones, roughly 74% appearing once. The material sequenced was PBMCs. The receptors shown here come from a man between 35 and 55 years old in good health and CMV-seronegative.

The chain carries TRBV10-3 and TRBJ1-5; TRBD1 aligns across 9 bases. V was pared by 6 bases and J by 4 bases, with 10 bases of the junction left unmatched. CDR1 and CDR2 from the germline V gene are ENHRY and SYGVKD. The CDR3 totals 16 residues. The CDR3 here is CAISLGPTGGNQPQHF. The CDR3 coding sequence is TGTGCCATCAGCCTGGGGCCGACAGGGGGTAATCAGCCCCAGCATTTT.

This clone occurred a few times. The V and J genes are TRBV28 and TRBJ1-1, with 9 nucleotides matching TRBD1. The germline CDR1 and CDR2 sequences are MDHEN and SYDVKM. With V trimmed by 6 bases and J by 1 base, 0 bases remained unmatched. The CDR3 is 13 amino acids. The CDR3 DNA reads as TGTGCCAGCAGGGGACAGGGGAACACTGAAGCTTTCTTT. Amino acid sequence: CASRGQGNTEAFF. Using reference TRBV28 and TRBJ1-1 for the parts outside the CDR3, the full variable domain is DVKVTQSSRYLVKRTGEKVFLECVQDMDHENMFWYRQDPGLGLRLIYFSYDVKMKEKGDIPEGYSVSREKKERFSLILESASTNQTSMYLCASRGQGNTEAFFGQGTRLTVV.